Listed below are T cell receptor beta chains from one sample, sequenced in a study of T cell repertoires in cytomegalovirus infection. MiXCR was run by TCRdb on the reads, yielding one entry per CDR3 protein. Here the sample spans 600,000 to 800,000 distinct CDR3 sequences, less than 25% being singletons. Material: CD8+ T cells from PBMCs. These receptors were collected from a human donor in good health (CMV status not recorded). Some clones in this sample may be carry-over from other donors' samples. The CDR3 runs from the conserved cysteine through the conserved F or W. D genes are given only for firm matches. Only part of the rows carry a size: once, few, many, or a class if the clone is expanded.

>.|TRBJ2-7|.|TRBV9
CASHEQYF
TGTGCCAGCCATGAGCAGTACTTC
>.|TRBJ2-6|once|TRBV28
CASSFRGASGANVLTF
TGTGCCAGCAGTTTTCGAGGGGCCTCTGGGGCCAACGTCCTGACTTTC
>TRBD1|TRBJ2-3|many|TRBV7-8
CASSLARQGDIGTDTQYF
TGTGCCAGCAGCTTAGCGAGGCAGGGGGATATTGGCACAGATACGCAGTATTTT
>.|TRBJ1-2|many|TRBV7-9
CASSSTILYLYGYTF
TGTGCCAGCAGCTCTACAATCCTTTACCTTTATGGCTACACCTTC
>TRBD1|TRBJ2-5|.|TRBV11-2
CASSLGDRPYGETQYF
TGTGCCAGCAGCTTAGGGGACAGGCCCTACGGAGAGACCCAGTACTTC
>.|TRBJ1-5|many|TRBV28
CASSSSPNQPQHF
TGTGCCAGCAGTTCGTCACCCAATCAGCCCCAGCATTTT
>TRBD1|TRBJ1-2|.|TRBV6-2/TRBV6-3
CASSYSGAGGPRGYTF
TGTGCCAGCAGTTACTCCGGGGCAGGGGGCCCCCGTGGCTACACCTTC
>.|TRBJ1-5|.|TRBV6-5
CASSPLQGFREPQHF
TGTGCCAGCAGTCCCTTACAGGGATTCCGGGAGCCCCAGCATTTT
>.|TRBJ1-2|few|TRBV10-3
CAIKQIYGYTF
TGTGCCATCAAGCAGATCTATGGCTACACCTTC
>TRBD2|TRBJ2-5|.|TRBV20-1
CSAEALPSGGWETQYF
TGCAGTGCTGAGGCCCTCCCTAGCGGGGGGTGGGAGACCCAGTACTTC
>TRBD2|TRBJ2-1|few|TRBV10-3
CAISWTSGGGNEQFF
TGTGCCATCAGCTGGACTAGCGGGGGAGGAAATGAGCAGTTCTTC
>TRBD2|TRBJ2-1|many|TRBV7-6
CASSSWGGADNEQFF
TGTGCCAGCAGCTCATGGGGAGGGGCCGACAATGAGCAGTTCTTC
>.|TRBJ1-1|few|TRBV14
CASSQDAAGWNTEAFF
TGTGCCAGCAGCCAAGATGCGGCGGGCTGGAACACTGAAGCTTTCTTT
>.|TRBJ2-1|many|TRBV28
CASGTPGNEQFF
TGTGCCAGCGGCACCCCGGGTAATGAGCAGTTCTTC
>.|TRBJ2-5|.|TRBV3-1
CASSQRSSQETQYF
TGTGCCAGCAGCCAAAGGAGTAGCCAAGAGACCCAGTACTTC
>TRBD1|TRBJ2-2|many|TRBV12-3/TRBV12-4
CASSWDSYTGELFF
TGTGCCAGCAGTTGGGACAGCTACACCGGGGAGCTGTTTTTT
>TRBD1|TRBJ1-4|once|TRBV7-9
CASRPPRTGPSTNEKLFF
TGTGCCAGCCGACCCCCCCGGACAGGGCCCTCAACTAATGAAAAACTGTTTTTT
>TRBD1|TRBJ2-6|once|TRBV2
CASRSPGQSSGANVLTF
TGTGCCAGCAGAAGCCCGGGACAGTCCTCTGGGGCCAACGTCCTGACTTTC
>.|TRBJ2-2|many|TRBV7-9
CASIPGPYTGELFF
TGTGCCAGCATTCCGGGCCCCTACACCGGGGAGCTGTTTTTT
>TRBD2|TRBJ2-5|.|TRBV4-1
CASCQLAGVQETQYF
TGCGCCAGCTGCCAGTTAGCGGGGGTCCAAGAGACCCAGTACTTC
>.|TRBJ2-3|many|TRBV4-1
CASSPPWGSSDTQYF
TGCGCCAGCAGCCCGCCCTGGGGATCGTCAGATACGCAGTATTTT
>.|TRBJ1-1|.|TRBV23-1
CASSQPPPRYSGHTEAFF
TGCGCCAGCAGTCAACCCCCCCCGAGGTACAGCGGCCACACTGAAGCTTTCTTT
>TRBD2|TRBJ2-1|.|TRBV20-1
CSASPGLATYNEQFF
TGCAGTGCTAGCCCGGGACTAGCGACCTACAATGAGCAGTTCTTC
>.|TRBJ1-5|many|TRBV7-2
CASSAYRERNQPQHF
TGTGCCAGCAGCGCCTACAGGGAGCGCAATCAGCCCCAGCATTTT
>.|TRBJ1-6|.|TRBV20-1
CSARPEDLGSPLHF
TGCAGTGCTAGACCCGAAGACCTGGGTTCACCCCTCCACTTT
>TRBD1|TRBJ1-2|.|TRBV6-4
CASRPGQKTYGYTF
TGTGCCAGCAGGCCGGGACAGAAAACCTATGGCTACACCTTC
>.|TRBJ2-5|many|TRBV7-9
CASSRWNEEETQYF
TGTGCCAGCAGTCGGTGGAACGAGGAAGAGACCCAGTACTTC
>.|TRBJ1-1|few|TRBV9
CASSEGRVWTEAFF
TGTGCCAGCAGCGAAGGCAGGGTGTGGACTGAAGCTTTCTTT
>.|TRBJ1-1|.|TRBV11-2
CATGGGRTGTEAFF
TGTGCCACCGGGGGGGGGAGGACGGGCACTGAAGCTTTCTTT
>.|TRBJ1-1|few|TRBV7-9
CASSPAGGLMNTEAFF
TGTGCCAGCAGCCCTGCCGGGGGCCTTATGAACACTGAAGCTTTCTTT
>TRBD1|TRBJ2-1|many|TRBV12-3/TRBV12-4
CASSWTGHGNEQFF
TGTGCCAGCAGTTGGACAGGGCATGGCAATGAGCAGTTCTTC
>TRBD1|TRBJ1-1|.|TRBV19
CASSTTGIEAFF
TGTGCCAGTAGTACGACAGGGATTGAAGCTTTCTTT
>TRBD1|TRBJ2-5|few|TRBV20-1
CSAESGGFQETQYF
TGCAGTGCCGAGTCAGGGGGTTTCCAAGAGACCCAGTACTTC
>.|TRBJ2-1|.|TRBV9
CASSGRDGDYNEQFF
TGTGCCAGCAGCGGGAGGGACGGCGACTACAATGAGCAGTTCTTC
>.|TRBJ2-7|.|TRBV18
CASSPLAYEQYF
TGTGCCAGCTCACCACTGGCCTACGAGCAGTACTTC
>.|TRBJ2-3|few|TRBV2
CASWPVSATDTQYF
TGTGCCAGTTGGCCCGTTTCCGCAACAGATACGCAGTATTTT
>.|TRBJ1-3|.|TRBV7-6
CASSPFTDGARGTIYF
TGTGCCAGCAGCCCATTTACGGACGGCGCGAGGGGCACCATATATTTT
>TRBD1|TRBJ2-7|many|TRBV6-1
CASNQKGTGNYEQYF
TGTGCCAGCAACCAAAAGGGGACAGGCAACTACGAGCAGTACTTC
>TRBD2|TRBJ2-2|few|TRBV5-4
CASSLGREGTGELFF
TGTGCCAGCAGCTTGGGCAGGGAGGGCACCGGGGAGCTGTTTTTT
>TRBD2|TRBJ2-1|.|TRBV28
CASSLFRGGNNEQFF
TGTGCCAGCAGTTTATTTCGGGGGGGTAACAATGAGCAGTTCTTC
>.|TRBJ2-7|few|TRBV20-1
CSALGGIRFESYEQYF
TGCAGTGCCCTAGGTGGGATACGGTTTGAGAGCTACGAGCAGTACTTC
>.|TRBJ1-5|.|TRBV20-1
CSARDPWDNQPQHF
TGCAGTGCTAGAGATCCCTGGGATAATCAGCCCCAGCATTTT
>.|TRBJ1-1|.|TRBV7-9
CASSSGLAFF
TGTGCCAGCAGCTCAGGTTTGGCTTTCTTT
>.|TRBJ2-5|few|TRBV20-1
CSAFVRDQAPQETQYF
TGCAGTGCCTTCGTCCGGGACCAAGCCCCCCAAGAGACCCAGTACTTC
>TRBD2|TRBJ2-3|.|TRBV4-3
CASSAGLAGSIDTQYF
TGCGCCAGCAGCGCGGGACTAGCGGGGAGCATAGATACGCAGTATTTT
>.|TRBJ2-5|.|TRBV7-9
CASSLVTETQYF
TGTGCCAGCAGCTTAGTAACGGAGACCCAGTACTTC
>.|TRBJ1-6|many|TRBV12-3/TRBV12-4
CASSLGQRSPLHF
TGTGCCAGCAGTTTGGGCCAACGATCACCCCTCCACTTT
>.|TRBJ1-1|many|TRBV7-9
CASSLGRTEKRSAFF
TGTGCCAGCAGCTTAGGAAGAACAGAGAAAAGGTCCGCTTTCTTT
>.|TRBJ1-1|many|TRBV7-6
CASSLGPATEAFF
TGTGCCAGCAGCTTGGGTCCCGCAACTGAAGCTTTCTTT
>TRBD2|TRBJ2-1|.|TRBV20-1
CSASTSAGGSGNEQFF
TGCAGTGCTAGTACATCCGCGGGGGGGTCGGGTAATGAGCAGTTCTTC
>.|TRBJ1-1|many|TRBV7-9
CASSLGIYPYEAFF
TGTGCCAGCAGCTTAGGGATTTACCCCTATGAAGCTTTCTTT
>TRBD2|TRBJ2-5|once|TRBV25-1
CASSDLPGLLQETQYF
TGTGCCAGCAGCGACTTACCGGGACTATTACAAGAGACCCAGTACTTC
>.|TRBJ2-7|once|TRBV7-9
CASSLGPSNDYEQYF
TGTGCCAGCAGCTTGGGTCCTTCAAACGACTACGAGCAGTACTTC
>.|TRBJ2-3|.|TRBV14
CASSALRESRGTQYF
TGTGCCAGCAGTGCACTCAGGGAGTCGAGGGGTACGCAGTATTTT
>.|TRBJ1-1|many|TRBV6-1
CASSDDRMRGEAFF
TGTGCCAGCAGTGATGACCGAATGCGAGGGGAAGCTTTCTTT
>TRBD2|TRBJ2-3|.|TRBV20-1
CSATLLAGRLDTQYF
TGCAGTGCTACCTTACTAGCGGGGAGGCTAGATACGCAGTATTTT
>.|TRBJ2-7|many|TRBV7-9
CASSLGEGGEQYF
TGTGCCAGCAGCTTAGGCGAAGGGGGAGAGCAGTACTTC
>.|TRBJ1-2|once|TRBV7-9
CASSLWETANYGYTF
TGTGCCAGCAGCTTATGGGAGACCGCTAACTATGGCTACACCTTC
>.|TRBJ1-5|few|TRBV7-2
CASSPPGTHQPQHF
TGTGCCAGCAGCCCCCCAGGGACCCATCAGCCCCAGCATTTT
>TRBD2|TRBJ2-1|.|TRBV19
CASSIEASGGNEQFF
TGTGCCAGTAGTATAGAGGCTAGCGGGGGGAATGAGCAGTTCTTC